These 28 T cell receptor beta chains came from one sample sequenced in a study of OX40 agonist ivuxolimab in advanced cancers. Profiling relied on immunoSEQ multiplex PCR, and the TCRdb table lists in-frame clones only, not all of them. The table shows around 62,000 clones, with roughly nine tenths occurring only once. The specimen comprised CD4+ or CD8+ T cells sorted from blood, sampled in a trial of the OX40 agonist ivuxolimab. These receptors all stem from an adult with an advanced solid tumor such as melanoma, head and neck, liver or kidney cancer.

The chain is built from TRBV9 and TRBJ1-2, with 10 positions matching TRBD1. The CDR3 consists of 15 residues. The germline V gene has CDR1 SGDLS and CDR2 YYNGEE. Germline trimming cut 0 bases from V and 5 bases from J; bases unmatched to any gene: 4. The CDR3 DNA is TGTGCCAGCAGCGTAGAAGGGACAGGGGCGTATGGCTACACCTTC. As protein: CASSVEGTGAYGYTF.

The chain carries TRBV6-1 and TRBJ1-1; D is unclear. Per germline, CDR1 MNHNS and CDR2 SASEGT. With 0 bases removed from V and 7 bases from J, the gap between germline ends came to 9 bases. CDR3 size: 13 residues. The CDR3 DNA is TGTGCCAGCAGTGAAGCACCTTCTAATGAAGCTTTCTTT. It codes for CASSEAPSNEAFF.

The chain has TRBV23-1 and TRBJ2-7, with D perhaps matching TRBD2 (6 bases). TRBV23-1 is assigned to the ORF class and has an uncertain function. V was cut by 4 bases and J by 0 bases, with 19 bases left in between. CDR3 size: 17 residues. The CDR3 is CASSRRGGPKTSYEQYV. In nucleotides, the CDR3 is TGCGCCAGCAGTCGCCGAGGAGGGCCAAAGACCTCCTACGAGCAGTACGTC.

The chain recombines TRBV19 with TRBJ1-5; D is uncertain. The V gene lost 6 bases and the J gene lost 6 bases, with 18 bases spanning the gap. The CDR3 loop spans 15 amino acids. The germline gives CDR1 LNHDA, CDR2 SQIVND (reference sequence). The CDR3 DNA is TGTGCCAGTAGGGTACGGCAGGAGACGCGTCAGCCCCAGCATTTT. It is translated as CASRVRQETRQPQHF.

The gene calls are TRBV5-8 and TRBJ2-1; no clear D gene. The CDR3 is 12 amino acids. Per germline, CDR1 SGHTS and CDR2 YDEGEE. V was shortened by 1 base and J by 3 bases, with 2 bases between the two germline ends. The CDR3 is CASSLRYNEQFF. The CDR3, as DNA: TGTGCCAGCAGCTTGCGCTACAATGAGCAGTTCTTC. Supplemented by reference TRBV5-8 and TRBJ2-1, the full variable domain reads EAGVTQSPTHLIKTRGQQATLRCSPISGHTSVYWYQQALGLGLQFLLWYDEGEERNRGNFPPRFSGRQFPNYSSELNVNALELEDSALYLCASSLRYNEQFFGPGTRLTVL.

The chain has TRBV30 and TRBJ2-1; unclear D gene. CDR1 GTSNPN and CDR2 SVGIG come from the germline V gene (reference sequence). V lost 4 bases, J lost 12 bases, and 16 bases lay in between. This CDR3 is built from 12 residues. CDR3 sequence reads: CAWNQAQPWQFF. CDR3 DNA sequence: TGTGCCTGGAATCAGGCCCAGCCCTGGCAGTTCTTC.

This clone was seen a handful of times. The chain combines TRBV6-1 with TRBJ2-7; D may match TRBD1 or TRBD2 (5 bases each). The CDR3 is 13 residues long. Germline lookup yields CDR1 MNHNS and CDR2 SASEGT. Trimming cost V 6 bases and J 6 bases, with 15 bases left between them. The CDR3 reads CASSSGTLGEQYF. The CDR3 DNA reads as TGTGCCAGCAGCTCCGGGACCCTAGGCGAGCAGTACTTC.

The V call is TRBV7-6, the J call TRBJ2-1; D unresolved. CDR3 length: 16 residues. The V and J ends lost 7 bases and 2 bases respectively, with 18 bases between them. The V gene's germline CDR1 is SGHVS and CDR2 FNYEAQ. The CDR3 coding sequence is TGTGCCAGCAAGCCCCGACGTGGGTCCGCCTACAATGAGCAGTTCTTC. Translated: CASKPRRGSAYNEQFF.

The CDR3 reads CASSSQGVGNEQFF. The CDR3 coding sequence is TGTGCCAGCAGTTCACAGGGGGTGGGCAATGAGCAGTTCTTC. The chain couples TRBV6-5 to TRBJ2-1, with 8 bases aligning to TRBD1. Per germline, CDR1 MNHEY and CDR2 SVGAGI. The CDR3 length is 14 residues. The ends lost 4 bases at V and 6 bases at J; junction bases unmatched: 5.

The rearrangement uses TRBV5-6 and TRBJ2-1; possibly TRBD2 for D (6 bases). The CDR3 is 14 amino acids. Trimming stripped 0 bases from V and 3 bases from J, with 7 bases between. Looked up from germline, CDR1 is SGHDT and CDR2 is YYEEEE. CDR3 protein: CASSLVADYNEQFF. The CDR3, as DNA: TGTGCCAGCAGCTTGGTAGCGGACTACAATGAGCAGTTCTTC.

This clone was observed a handful of times. This rearrangement joins TRBV11-2 to TRBJ2-7, with D maybe TRBD2 (6 bases). The CDR3 has 14 residues. Germline CDR1 and CDR2: SGHAT and FQNNGV. V was clipped by 5 bases and J by 4 bases, with 15 bases between them. CDR3 protein: CASSPGRTTYEQYF. As DNA, the CDR3 is TGTGCCAGCAGCCCCGGACGGACTACGTACGAGCAGTACTTC.

J is TRBJ2-2 and V is TRBV7-6; possible D gene TRBD1, 5 bases. The V gene's germline CDR1 is SGHVS and CDR2 FNYEAQ. Trimming left V 1 base short and J 7 bases short, with 16 bases between. The CDR3 has 16 amino acids. Here the CDR3 reads CASSLEVAGWDGELFF. CDR3 sequence (DNA): TGTGCCAGCAGCTTAGAAGTCGCAGGGTGGGACGGGGAGCTGTTTTTT.

CDR3 in amino acids: CSVVGTGDGEQYF. In nucleotides, the CDR3 is TGCAGCGTTGTCGGGACAGGGGATGGCGAGCAGTACTTC. The chain joins TRBV29-1 to TRBJ2-7, with 10 bases identical to TRBD1. V lost 4 bases, J lost 6 bases, and 6 bases stayed unmatched. Per germline, CDR1 SQVTM and CDR2 ANQGSEA. The CDR3 runs 13 residues.

This clone was recorded only once. The rearrangement uses TRBV6-5 and TRBJ1-1; D remains ambiguous. Germline CDR1 and CDR2: MNHEY and SVGAGI. The CDR3 extends over 12 amino acids. The V and J ends lost 6 bases and 5 bases respectively, with 10 bases between them. The CDR3 coding sequence is TGTGCCAGCAGGTCGGGAGCAACTGAAGCTTTCTTT. Amino acid sequence: CASRSGATEAFF.

CDR3 sequence: CASKGGLAGGPVRNEQFF. The CDR3 DNA follows: TGTGCCAGTAAGGGTGGACTAGCGGGAGGGCCGGTCCGAAATGAGCAGTTCTTC. The gene calls are TRBV19 and TRBJ2-1, with TRBD2 matching over 15 bases. The germline CDR1 and CDR2 sequences are LNHDA and SQIVND (reference sequence). The V segment lost 7 bases and the J segment 7 bases; nucleotides outside the gene matches: 14. This CDR3 contains 18 residues.

This clone was seen only a few times. Here the CDR3 reads CASSPLGGLYGYTF. CDR3 nucleotide sequence: TGTGCCAGCAGTCCCTTAGGGGGCCTTTATGGCTACACCTTC. The chain carries TRBV27 and TRBJ1-2, with TRBD1 matching over 7 bases. Germline values: CDR1 MNHEY, CDR2 SMNVEV (reference sequence). Trimming cost V 5 bases and J 5 bases; bases outside gene matches: 8. CDR3 length: 14 amino acids.

Only one count was recorded for this clone. V gene TRBV7-9 combines with J gene TRBJ2-1; 8 bases fit TRBD1. CDR1 is SEHNR, CDR2 FQNEAQ, per germline (reference sequence). The junction had 22 bases not matched to a gene; V was cut back by 4 bases and J by 8 bases. This CDR3 has 19 amino acids. CDR3 amino acids: CASSSIQLVGRGLWDEQFF. DNA of the CDR3: TGTGCCAGCAGCTCGATACAATTAGTAGGCAGGGGGCTATGGGATGAGCAGTTCTTC.

This chain links TRBV4-1 with TRBJ1-5, with D tentatively TRBD1 (5 bases). The germline gives CDR1 MGHRA, CDR2 YSYEKL. CDR3 length equals 15 residues. V dropped 4 bases and J dropped 3 bases, with 13 bases sitting between them. CDR3 coding DNA: TGCGCCAGCAGCCCAAGGGACGGGCTCAATCAGCCCCAGCATTTT. This translates into CASSPRDGLNQPQHF.

In its sample, this clone was seen once. The genes are TRBV20-1 and TRBJ2-5; D not certain. Germline lookup yields CDR1 DFQATT and CDR2 SNEGSKA (reference sequence). The germline V and J ends were trimmed by 3 bases and 6 bases, with 5 bases remaining between them. The CDR3 contains 10 residues. The CDR3 here is CSASSQTQYF. In DNA form, the CDR3 reads TGCAGTGCTAGTAGTCAGACCCAGTACTTC.

This clone came up once. The J gene is TRBJ2-7, the V gene TRBV29-1, with D perhaps being TRBD1 or TRBD2 (5 bases each). Trimming took off 3 bases at V and 0 bases at J, with 15 bases between the two ends. The CDR3 extends over 15 amino acids. CDR1 is SQVTM, CDR2 ANQGSEA, per germline. The CDR3 sequence: CSVDAGTSSSYEQYF. The CDR3 DNA sequence: TGCAGCGTTGATGCCGGGACCTCGAGCTCCTACGAGCAGTACTTC.

The chain recombines TRBV7-9 with TRBJ2-3; TRBD2 aligns across 13 bases. The CDR3 has 19 residues. V gave up 6 bases and J gave up 3 bases; unmatched junction bases: 15. Germline V gives CDR1 SEHNR, CDR2 FQNEAQ (reference sequence). DNA for the CDR3: TGTGCCAGCAGTCTCCGGACCGGACTAGCGGGAGAGGAGACAGATACGCAGTATTTT. Translation gives CASSLRTGLAGEETDTQYF.

V usage is TRBV5-6 and J usage is TRBJ2-1; TRBD2 matches 9 bases. The CDR3 has 15 residues. The V gene's germline CDR1 is SGHDT and CDR2 YYEEEE. J lost 12 bases, V lost 7 bases, and 17 bases had no gene match. Here the CDR3 DNA reads TGTGCCAGCTTAAATAGCGGGAGTTACCGGGGGACGCAGTTCTTC. It codes for CASLNSGSYRGTQFF.

The chain couples TRBV27 to TRBJ2-3; a weak D match, TRBD2 (6 bases). The V end was cut by 4 bases, the J end by 5 bases, with 19 bases between. CDR1 and CDR2 (germline): MNHEY, SMNVEV (reference sequence). This CDR3 spans 16 amino acids. As DNA, the CDR3 is TGTGCCAGCAGTTCCCCTCTGATTGGAGGGGTAGATACGCAGTATTTT. This translates into CASSSPLIGGVDTQYF.

The gene calls are TRBV29-1 and TRBJ2-2; D is unclear. Trimming took off 6 bases at V and 5 bases at J, with 10 bases between the two ends. This CDR3 contains 12 residues. CDR1 is SQVTM, CDR2 ANQGSEA, per germline. The CDR3 bases are TGCAGCGTCGATAGTATAACCGGGGAGCTGTTTTTT. Translated, it gives CSVDSITGELFF.

V gene TRBV9 combines with J gene TRBJ2-2, with TRBD2 matching over 8 bases. The CDR3 extends over 15 amino acids. Trimming cost V 4 bases and J 1 base; bases outside gene matches: 3. Germline V CDR1 and CDR2: SGDLS, YYNGEE. DNA of the CDR3: TGTGCCAGCAGCCCCAGCGGGGGGAACACCGGGGAGCTGTTTTTT. Its translation: CASSPSGGNTGELFF.

The V call is TRBV6-1, the J call TRBJ1-1; D uncertain. Germline V lookup: CDR1 MNHNS, CDR2 SASEGT. The CDR3 runs to 11 residues. Deletions cut 7 bases from V and 0 bases from J, with 3 bases between. CDR3 DNA: TGTGCCAGCAACCTGAACACTGAAGCTTTCTTT. It codes for CASNLNTEAFF.

The chain is built from TRBV27 and TRBJ2-1, with a weak D call TRBD2 (6 bases). The CDR3 has 14 residues. V was clipped by 2 bases and J by 5 bases, with 10 bases between them. CDR1 MNHEY and CDR2 SMNVEV come from the germline V gene (reference sequence). CDR3 protein: CASSLIRGNNEQFF. The DNA of the CDR3 is TGTGCCAGCAGTTTAATTCGGGGGAACAATGAGCAGTTCTTC.

The V gene is TRBV7-9, the J gene TRBJ1-5; D call uncertain. There are 14 residues in the CDR3. V was clipped by 6 bases and J by 3 bases, with 12 bases between them. In germline, CDR1 is SEHNR, CDR2 FQNEAQ (reference sequence). In DNA form, the CDR3 reads TGTGCCAGCAGTAGGTACGGCCCCAATCAGCCCCAGCATTTT. Translating gives CASSRYGPNQPQHF.